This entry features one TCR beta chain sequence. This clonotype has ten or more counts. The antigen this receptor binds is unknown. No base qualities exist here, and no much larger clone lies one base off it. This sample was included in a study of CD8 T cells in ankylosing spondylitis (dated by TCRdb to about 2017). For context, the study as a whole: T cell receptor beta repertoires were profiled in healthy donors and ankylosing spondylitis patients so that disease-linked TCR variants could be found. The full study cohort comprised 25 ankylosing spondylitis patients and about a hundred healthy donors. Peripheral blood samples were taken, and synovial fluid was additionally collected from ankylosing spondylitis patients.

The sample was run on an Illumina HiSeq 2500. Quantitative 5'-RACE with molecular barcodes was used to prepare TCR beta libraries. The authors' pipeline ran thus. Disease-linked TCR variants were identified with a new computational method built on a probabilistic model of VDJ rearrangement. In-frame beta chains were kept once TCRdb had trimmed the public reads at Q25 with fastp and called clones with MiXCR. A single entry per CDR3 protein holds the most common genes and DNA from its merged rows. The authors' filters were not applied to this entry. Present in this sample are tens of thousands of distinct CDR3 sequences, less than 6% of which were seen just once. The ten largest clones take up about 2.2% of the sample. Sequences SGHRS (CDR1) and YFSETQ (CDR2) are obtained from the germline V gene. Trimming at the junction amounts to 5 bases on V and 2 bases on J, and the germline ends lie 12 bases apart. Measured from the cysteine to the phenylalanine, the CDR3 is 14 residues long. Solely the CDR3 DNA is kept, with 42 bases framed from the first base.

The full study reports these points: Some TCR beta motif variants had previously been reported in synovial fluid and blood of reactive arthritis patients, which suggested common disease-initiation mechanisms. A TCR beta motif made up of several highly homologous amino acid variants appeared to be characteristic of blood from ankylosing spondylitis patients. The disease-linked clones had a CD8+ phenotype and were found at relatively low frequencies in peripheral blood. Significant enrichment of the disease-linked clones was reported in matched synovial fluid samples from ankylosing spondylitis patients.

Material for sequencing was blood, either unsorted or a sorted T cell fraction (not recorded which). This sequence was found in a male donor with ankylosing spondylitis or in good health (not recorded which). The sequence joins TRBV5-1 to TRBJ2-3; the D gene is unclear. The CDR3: CASSSVGYTDTQYF. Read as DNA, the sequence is TGCGCCAGCAGTTCCGTCGGGTACACAGATACGCAGTATTTT.